This paragraph reports one TCR beta chain. Its antigen is not known. The sample belongs to a study of beta chain features in type 1 diabetes. Overall study results and limits: Shortening that was moderate but significant affected the TCRB CDR3s of Type 1 diabetes patients in all four CD4+ subsets. TCRB rearrangement may or may not be influenced by HLA type; here this remained unresolved.

The CDR3 has 14 amino acids. The trim removed 5 bases at V and 5 bases at J, leaving 6 bases unmatched. Per the germline V gene, CDR1 is MGHDK and CDR2 is SYGVNS. The isolated RNA, all of it, was reverse transcribed, so expressed TCRB transcripts were what got sequenced. Clones were sequenced by immunoSEQ multiplex PCR, and TCRdb holds only the in-frame ones, with some missing. The profile shows 300,000 to 400,000 clones, approximately 15% of them singletons. The rearrangement joins TRBV25-1 to TRBJ2-5; 9 bases match TRBD2. This TCR came from a woman aged 18-29 years with type 1 diabetes. Sequencing used naive CD4+ T cells from blood. This chain's CDR3 is CASSYSGSWETQYF. The CDR3 bases are TGTGCCAGCAGTTATAGCGGGAGCTGGGAGACCCAGTACTTC.